A selection of T cell receptor beta chains follows, all from one sample in a study of cytomegalovirus exposure and HLA in healthy donors. TCRdb's copy holds only in-frame clones and misses some; the assay was immunoSEQ multiplex PCR. The sample includes 110,000 to 150,000 clones, about 95% seen only once; the top ten take 1.8%. Sequenced sample: PBMCs. The origin of the receptors is a young man in good health and CMV-seropositive. Both conserved end residues are part of each CDR3. Each record gives: D gene, V gene, clone size, J gene, CDR3 DNA, CDR3 protein. The D gene is left open where the match is weak. Clone size is given for some rows only: seen once, a few or many times, or a class if the clone is expanded.

d_call: TRBD1; v_call: TRBV12-5; clone_size: NA; j_call: TRBJ2-2; cdr3_nt: TGTGCTAGTGGTGTGAACCACAGGGGGCTGATGGGGACCGGGGAGCTGTTTTTT; cdr3_aa: CASGVNHRGLMGTGELFF
d_call: TRBD2; v_call: TRBV25-1; clone_size: NA; j_call: TRBJ2-7; cdr3_nt: TGTGCCAGCAGTGAATTTGGGGGGGTCTACGAGCAGTACTTC; cdr3_aa: CASSEFGGVYEQYF
d_call: TRBD2; v_call: TRBV12-5; clone_size: NA; j_call: TRBJ2-3; cdr3_nt: TGTGCTAGTGGTTTAGCGGGAGGGCCAGCAGATACGCAGTATTTT; cdr3_aa: CASGLAGGPADTQYF
d_call: NA; v_call: TRBV29-1; clone_size: NA; j_call: TRBJ1-2; cdr3_nt: TGCAGCGTTGAAGTCCGGGACTTAAACTATGGCTACACCTTC; cdr3_aa: CSVEVRDLNYGYTF
d_call: TRBD2; v_call: TRBV2; clone_size: NA; j_call: TRBJ2-7; cdr3_nt: TGTGCCAGCCTGCGGGAGGTCAGCTACGAGCAGTACTTC; cdr3_aa: CASLREVSYEQYF
d_call: TRBD2; v_call: TRBV10-3; clone_size: NA; j_call: TRBJ2-1; cdr3_nt: TGTGCCATCAGTGAGTCGATTGGGCTAGCGGGAGCCAAGGAGCAGTTCTTC; cdr3_aa: CAISESIGLAGAKEQFF
d_call: NA; v_call: TRBV6-6; clone_size: NA; j_call: TRBJ1-4; cdr3_nt: TGTGCCAGCAGTACCCCCGGCGGAAAACTGTTTTTT; cdr3_aa: CASSTPGGKLFF
d_call: NA; v_call: TRBV9; clone_size: NA; j_call: TRBJ2-5; cdr3_nt: TGTGCCAGCAGCGTAGATACCGCAGGAGGGCAAGAGACCCAGTACTTC; cdr3_aa: CASSVDTAGGQETQYF
d_call: TRBD2; v_call: TRBV30; clone_size: NA; j_call: TRBJ2-5; cdr3_nt: TGTGCCTGGAGTGCAGCGGGAGGTAGGGAGACCCAGTACTTC; cdr3_aa: CAWSAAGGRETQYF
d_call: TRBD2; v_call: TRBV18; clone_size: few; j_call: TRBJ2-7; cdr3_nt: TGTGCCAGCTCACCGGGACTAGAGGTGGCCTACGAGCAGTACTTC; cdr3_aa: CASSPGLEVAYEQYF
d_call: NA; v_call: TRBV6-1; clone_size: NA; j_call: TRBJ1-5; cdr3_nt: TGTGCCAGCAGTGAAGTTGTTTACGGGCAGCCCCAGCATTTT; cdr3_aa: CASSEVVYGQPQHF
d_call: TRBD1; v_call: TRBV14; clone_size: NA; j_call: TRBJ1-1; cdr3_nt: TGTGCCAGCAGCCATTGGACAGGGTCGGACACTGAAGCTTTCTTT; cdr3_aa: CASSHWTGSDTEAFF
d_call: NA; v_call: TRBV27; clone_size: NA; j_call: TRBJ2-1; cdr3_nt: TGTGCCAGCTCCCGGAATGTGGAGGTTTGGAATGAGCAGTTCTTC; cdr3_aa: CASSRNVEVWNEQFF
d_call: TRBD1; v_call: TRBV6-5; clone_size: NA; j_call: TRBJ1-2; cdr3_nt: TGTGCCAGCAGGCCCGGGACAGGGGCTTGGTATGGCTACACCTTC; cdr3_aa: CASRPGTGAWYGYTF
d_call: TRBD1; v_call: TRBV2; clone_size: few; j_call: TRBJ1-1; cdr3_nt: TGTGCCAGCTCCGGGACAGAGATGATGAACACTGAAGCTTTCTTT; cdr3_aa: CASSGTEMMNTEAFF
d_call: NA; v_call: TRBV5-4; clone_size: once; j_call: TRBJ1-2; cdr3_nt: TGTGCCAGCAGCTTGGGGACATACGATGGCTACACCTTC; cdr3_aa: CASSLGTYDGYTF
d_call: NA; v_call: TRBV4-1; clone_size: NA; j_call: TRBJ2-1; cdr3_nt: TGCGCCAGCAGCCTTAGACAGGACCCCAATGAGCAGTTCTTC; cdr3_aa: CASSLRQDPNEQFF
d_call: TRBD1; v_call: TRBV16; clone_size: NA; j_call: TRBJ2-7; cdr3_nt: TGTGCCAGCAGCCAATCGGGGACAGGGGGCTCCTACGAGCAGTACTTC; cdr3_aa: CASSQSGTGGSYEQYF
d_call: TRBD2; v_call: TRBV5-4; clone_size: NA; j_call: TRBJ2-1; cdr3_nt: TGTGCCAGCAGCTTGGTAGGTAGCGGGAGTTTCCACAATGAGCAGTTCTTC; cdr3_aa: CASSLVGSGSFHNEQFF
d_call: NA; v_call: TRBV6-6; clone_size: NA; j_call: TRBJ2-7; cdr3_nt: TGTGCCACCGGACAGTCGACCTACGAGCAGTACTTC; cdr3_aa: CATGQSTYEQYF
d_call: TRBD1; v_call: TRBV6-5; clone_size: NA; j_call: TRBJ2-7; cdr3_nt: TGTGCCAGCAGTTCTCCCGGGACAGGTACCTACGAGCAGTACTTC; cdr3_aa: CASSSPGTGTYEQYF
d_call: NA; v_call: TRBV7-8; clone_size: NA; j_call: TRBJ2-2; cdr3_nt: TGTGCCAGCAGCTTTGTTTTAGGGGAGCTGTTTTTT; cdr3_aa: CASSFVLGELFF
d_call: NA; v_call: TRBV21-1; clone_size: NA; j_call: TRBJ1-1; cdr3_nt: TGTGCCAGCAGCAAAGACGGAAGGGGTATAGGGATGAACACTGAAGCTTTCTTT; cdr3_aa: CASSKDGRGIGMNTEAFF
d_call: TRBD1; v_call: TRBV9; clone_size: NA; j_call: TRBJ2-5; cdr3_nt: TGTGCCAGCAGCTTCTCGGGACAGGGAGACCAAGAGACCCAGTACTTC; cdr3_aa: CASSFSGQGDQETQYF
d_call: TRBD1; v_call: TRBV19; clone_size: NA; j_call: TRBJ1-1; cdr3_nt: TGTGCCAGTAGTACGGGCCAGGGGACAGGGGATGACACTGAAGCTTTCTTT; cdr3_aa: CASSTGQGTGDDTEAFF
d_call: NA; v_call: TRBV27; clone_size: NA; j_call: TRBJ1-1; cdr3_nt: TGTGCCAGCAGTTTATTTGGCCCCCGTACTGAAGCTTTCTTT; cdr3_aa: CASSLFGPRTEAFF
d_call: NA; v_call: TRBV9; clone_size: NA; j_call: TRBJ1-6; cdr3_nt: TGTGCCAGCAGCGCCCTAGATAATTCACCCCTCCACTTT; cdr3_aa: CASSALDNSPLHF
d_call: NA; v_call: TRBV5-8; clone_size: once; j_call: TRBJ1-1; cdr3_nt: TGTGCCAGCAGCTTCGGGTTCGGGATTGAAGCTTTCTTT; cdr3_aa: CASSFGFGIEAFF
d_call: TRBD2; v_call: TRBV13; clone_size: NA; j_call: TRBJ2-7; cdr3_nt: TGTGCCAGCAGCTTAGGGCCCCCTCTAGCGGGAGCCTCCTACGAGCAGTACTTC; cdr3_aa: CASSLGPPLAGASYEQYF
d_call: TRBD1; v_call: TRBV6-1; clone_size: NA; j_call: TRBJ1-1; cdr3_nt: TGTGCCAGCAGTGCAACAGGGGACACTGAAGCTTTCTTT; cdr3_aa: CASSATGDTEAFF
d_call: NA; v_call: TRBV28; clone_size: NA; j_call: TRBJ1-5; cdr3_nt: TGTGCCAGCAGTCTCCCCACTGGGGCGCAGGGAAGGCAGCCCCAGCATTTT; cdr3_aa: CASSLPTGAQGRQPQHF
d_call: TRBD1; v_call: TRBV5-1; clone_size: NA; j_call: TRBJ1-1; cdr3_nt: TGCGCCAGCAGCTCGCTCTACAGGGGTAGGAACACTGAAGCTTTCTTT; cdr3_aa: CASSSLYRGRNTEAFF
d_call: TRBD1; v_call: TRBV2; clone_size: NA; j_call: TRBJ2-3; cdr3_nt: TGTGCCAGCAATCGGGACAGAGGGGGCGATACGCAGTATTTT; cdr3_aa: CASNRDRGGDTQYF
d_call: TRBD1; v_call: TRBV5-4; clone_size: NA; j_call: TRBJ1-1; cdr3_nt: TGTGCCAGCAGCACCGGACAGGGGAAGAACACTGAAGCTTTCTTT; cdr3_aa: CASSTGQGKNTEAFF
d_call: TRBD2; v_call: TRBV18; clone_size: NA; j_call: TRBJ2-1; cdr3_nt: TGTGCCAGCTCACCACCCCGCGGGACTAGCGGGAGGACCCGCTCCTACAATGAGCAGTTCTTC; cdr3_aa: CASSPPRGTSGRTRSYNEQFF
d_call: NA; v_call: TRBV30; clone_size: NA; j_call: TRBJ2-1; cdr3_nt: TGTGCCTGGAGCGCCTCTAGTGGGGCTTACAATGAGCAGTTCTTC; cdr3_aa: CAWSASSGAYNEQFF
d_call: NA; v_call: TRBV7-2; clone_size: NA; j_call: TRBJ2-5; cdr3_nt: TGTGCCAGCAGCCCGCTCGGACTGCAAGAGACCCAGTACTTC; cdr3_aa: CASSPLGLQETQYF
d_call: TRBD1; v_call: TRBV6-1; clone_size: NA; j_call: TRBJ1-2; cdr3_nt: TGTGCCAGCAGTGAAGCAGGGACAGGGGGTAATGGCTACACCTTC; cdr3_aa: CASSEAGTGGNGYTF
d_call: NA; v_call: TRBV6-1; clone_size: NA; j_call: TRBJ1-1; cdr3_nt: TGTGCCAGCAGTTTAGGGGGTGGTGAAGCTTTCTTT; cdr3_aa: CASSLGGGEAFF
d_call: NA; v_call: TRBV28; clone_size: NA; j_call: TRBJ2-7; cdr3_nt: TGTGCCGGTGGCGGAGCTTACGAGCAGTACTTC; cdr3_aa: CAGGGAYEQYF
d_call: NA; v_call: TRBV30; clone_size: NA; j_call: TRBJ1-1; cdr3_nt: TGTGCCTGGAGTGTAAGGGGATCTGAAGCTTTCTTT; cdr3_aa: CAWSVRGSEAFF
d_call: NA; v_call: TRBV19; clone_size: NA; j_call: TRBJ2-5; cdr3_nt: TGTGCCAGTAGTATAGATAGTTTGAGTCTCGCGGATCAAGAGACCCAGTACTTC; cdr3_aa: CASSIDSLSLADQETQYF
d_call: TRBD2; v_call: TRBV5-6; clone_size: NA; j_call: TRBJ2-7; cdr3_nt: TGTGCCAGCAGCCGGACTAGCGGGAGGGGTTACGAGCAGTACTTC; cdr3_aa: CASSRTSGRGYEQYF